The 23 T cell receptor beta chains below were found in one sample sequenced in a study of T-cell memory formation after mild COVID-19. TCRdb re-called the 5' RACE reads through MiXCR, storing one row per CDR3 protein. The sample includes 450,000 or so distinct CDR3 sequences, roughly 25% of them seen just once. The sequencing sample was made of PBMCs or a T cell subset sorted from them (not recorded which). These receptors were collected from an adult woman who had mild COVID-19 (a few samples of this study predate the infection). Cell type and time point are not known.

This clonotype has a handful of counts. The rearrangement links TRBV21-1 to TRBJ2-6; no DNA check was done on the table's D call, TRBD1. TRBV21-1 is tagged as a pseudogene. This CDR3 contains 18 residues. CDR3 sequence reads: CASSKAEATVSGANVLTF. CDR3 bases: TGTGCCAGCAGCAAAGCAGAGGCGACAGTCTCTGGGGCCAACGTCCTGACTTTC.

The chain uses TRBV6-5 and TRBJ1-2, with 10 bases that match TRBD1. CDR3 length: 15 residues. J was trimmed by 8 bases and V by 6 bases; bases with no gene match: 12. In germline, CDR1 is MNHEY, CDR2 SVGAGI. CDR3 loop: CASRPQGQGYLGYTF. DNA of the CDR3: TGTGCCAGCAGACCTCAGGGACAGGGGTACCTAGGCTACACCTTC.

The chain carries TRBV7-8 and TRBJ2-7, with 11 bases lining up with TRBD2. V trimming: 5 bases; J trimming: 5 bases; junction bases outside the gene matches: 8. The CDR3 is 15 amino acids. Germline-derived CDR1 and CDR2 are SGHVS and FQNEAQ. The CDR3: CASSPLAGGKDEQYF. CDR3 bases: TGTGCCAGCAGCCCATTAGCGGGAGGGAAGGACGAGCAGTACTTC.

This clonotype was seen a handful of times. The rearrangement links TRBV11-2 to TRBJ2-7; TRBD2 agrees at 13 bases. The V gene end was trimmed by 4 bases and the J gene end by 5 bases; junction bases not matched to a gene: 14. The CDR3 extends over 18 amino acids. Germline-derived CDR1 and CDR2 are SGHAT and FQNNGV. CDR3 residues: CASSYSGTSGNRFHEQYF. Here the CDR3 DNA reads TGTGCCAGCAGCTACTCCGGGACTAGCGGGAATAGGTTCCACGAGCAGTACTTC.

There are a few counts of this clonotype. This sequence joins TRBV9 and TRBJ2-3, with D possibly TRBD1 on 6 matching bases. This CDR3 comprises 15 residues. V was clipped by 0 bases and J by 1 base, with 9 bases between them. Germline V gives CDR1 SGDLS, CDR2 YYNGEE. CDR3 residues: CASSVAQGGTDTQYF. CDR3 sequence (DNA): TGTGCCAGCAGCGTAGCACAGGGAGGCACAGATACGCAGTATTTT.

In this sample, this clonotype turned up a few times. This chain connects TRBV5-1 to TRBJ1-2; 7 bases line up with TRBD1. Germline lookup yields CDR1 SGHRS and CDR2 YFSETQ. The CDR3 is 14 amino acids. Trimming at V came to 2 bases and at J to 9 bases, leaving 10 bases not matched to a gene. In DNA, the CDR3 is TGCGCCAGCAGCTTTGCGGCGACAGGGCACCGCTACACCTTC. This gives the protein CASSFAATGHRYTF.

This clonotype was found a few times. The chain uses TRBV5-1 and TRBJ2-1; 14 bases align to TRBD2. Germline CDR1 reads SGHRS; CDR2 reads YFSETQ. The CDR3 length is 16 residues. V shed 3 bases and J 7 bases; nucleotides not matched to a gene: 6. The CDR3 is CASSSPGLAGVNEQFF. The DNA for the CDR3 is TGCGCCAGCAGCTCACCGGGACTAGCGGGGGTGAATGAGCAGTTCTTC.

This sequence joins TRBV11-3 and TRBJ2-1; 11 bases are a match to TRBD2. Germline V lookup: CDR1 SGHNT, CDR2 YENEEA. Germline trimming cut 1 base from V and 7 bases from J; bases unmatched to any gene: 3. This CDR3 is built from 15 residues. CDR3 loop: CASSLVAGGRNEQFF. The DNA of the CDR3 is TGTGCCAGCAGCTTAGTAGCGGGAGGGCGTAATGAGCAGTTCTTC.

The rearrangement links TRBV25-1 to TRBJ2-7; D is undetermined. This CDR3 comprises 12 residues. V was cut by 4 bases and J by 3 bases, with 7 bases left in between. Germline loops: CDR1 MGHDK, CDR2 SYGVNS. CDR3 sequence reads: CASSVHGYEQYF. CDR3 sequence (DNA): TGTGCCAGCAGTGTTCATGGCTACGAGCAGTACTTC.

This clonotype was observed many times. CDR3 in amino acids: CASSLGLAYEQYF. The CDR3, as DNA: TGTGCCAGCAGTCTGGGATTAGCCTACGAGCAGTACTTC. The chain couples TRBV12-3 or TRBV12-4 to TRBJ2-7; no clear D. CDR3 length equals 13 residues. Deletions cut 5 bases from V and 2 bases from J, with 10 bases between.

The chain uses TRBV6-5 and TRBJ2-7; possibly TRBD1 or TRBD2 for D (6 bases each). This CDR3 has 14 residues. The germline CDR1 and CDR2 sequences are MNHEY and SVGAGI. Deletions cut 5 bases from V and 2 bases from J, with 13 bases between. The CDR3 coding sequence is TGTGCCAGCAGTCGGGACGGGGGCGCCTACGAGCAGTACTTC. Protein: CASSRDGGAYEQYF.

In its sample, this clonotype was seen a few times. This rearrangement joins TRBV11-2 to TRBJ2-1; 12 bases map to TRBD1. Unmatched junction bases numbered 20, after V lost 4 bases and J lost 7 bases. Germline values: CDR1 SGHAT, CDR2 FQNNGV. There are 20 residues in the CDR3. In nucleotides, the CDR3 is TGTGCCAGCAGCTCGACGAGGGGGGACAGGGGGCGAGGAACGGGTAATGAGCAGTTCTTC. It codes for CASSSTRGDRGRGTGNEQFF.

This clonotype showed up just a few times. The chain uses TRBV3-1 and TRBJ2-7, with 8 bases aligning to TRBD1. V dropped 0 bases and J dropped 6; count of bases not matched to a gene: 10. Germline CDR1 reads LGHDT; CDR2 reads YNNKEL (reference sequence). This CDR3 contains 16 residues. The CDR3 spells CASSQDRTGTPREQYF. Here the CDR3 DNA reads TGTGCCAGCAGCCAAGATAGGACAGGGACGCCTCGCGAGCAGTACTTC.

V and J are TRBV29-1 and TRBJ1-1; D perhaps matches TRBD1 (6 bases). With 7 bases removed from V and 8 bases from J, the gap between germline ends came to 17 bases. In germline, CDR1 is SQVTM, CDR2 ANQGSEA. The CDR3 extends over 12 amino acids. CDR3 sequence reads: CSEQGIGQEAFF. In DNA form, the CDR3 reads TGCAGCGAACAGGGTATCGGACAGGAAGCTTTCTTT.

The rearrangement uses TRBV6-2 or TRBV6-3 and TRBJ2-1, with a possible D match to TRBD1 (6 bases). The CDR3 spans 16 residues. Germline CDR1 MNHEY, CDR2 SVGEGT. V lost 5 bases, J lost 5 bases, and 19 bases lay in between. DNA of the CDR3: TGTGCCAGCAGTGTCCACCCCCTAGGACAGAACAATGAGCAGTTCTTC. Residues: CASSVHPLGQNNEQFF.

The rearrangement links TRBV12-3 or TRBV12-4 to TRBJ1-1; D perhaps matches TRBD1 (5 bases). V was shortened by 2 bases and J by 1 base, with 14 bases between the two germline ends. The CDR3 consists of 16 residues. In DNA, the CDR3 is TGTGCCAGCAGTTTATGGGCAGGGAATGGGAACACTGAAGCTTTCTTT. It specifies CASSLWAGNGNTEAFF.

The chain employs TRBV4-1 and TRBJ2-1; TRBD1 matches at 10 bases. Germline V gene data show CDR1 as MGHRA and CDR2 as YSYEKL. This CDR3 comprises 15 residues. V was pared by 1 base and J by 3 bases, with 0 bases of the junction left unmatched. The CDR3 DNA reads as TGCGCCAGCAGCCAAGGGGACAGGGGCTACAATGAGCAGTTCTTC. It is translated as CASSQGDRGYNEQFF.

This clonotype has just a few counts. The chain couples TRBV6-5 to TRBJ2-1, with 9 positions matching TRBD2. The CDR3 covers 13 residues. CDR1 and CDR2 from the germline V gene are MNHEY and SVGAGI. J was trimmed by 15 bases and V by 5 bases; bases with no gene match: 11. The CDR3 region is CASSTEAGGRVFF. CDR3 nucleotides: TGTGCCAGCAGTACCGAGGCTGGCGGGAGGGTGTTCTTC.

The rearrangement joins TRBV12-3 or TRBV12-4 to TRBJ2-7; weak D call: TRBD2 (5 bases). This CDR3 has 12 amino acids. The V and J ends lost 9 bases and 1 base respectively, with 10 bases between them. The CDR3 spells CASAGVSYEQYF. The CDR3 nucleotides are TGTGCCAGTGCCGGGGTTTCCTACGAGCAGTACTTC.

The rearrangement uses TRBV9 and TRBJ2-5, with unresolved D. V was clipped by 1 base and J by 4 bases, with 8 bases between them. This CDR3 region has 13 residues. Germline CDR1 SGDLS, CDR2 YYNGEE. CDR3 in amino acids: CASSVSGIETQYF. CDR3 sequence (DNA): TGTGCCAGCAGCGTAAGTGGGATAGAGACCCAGTACTTC.

The V gene is TRBV10-3, the J gene TRBJ2-7; 8 positions match TRBD1. Per the germline V gene, CDR1 is ENHRY and CDR2 is SYGVKD. V was clipped by 2 bases and J by 5 bases; unmatched bases: 5. The CDR3 extends over 14 amino acids. CDR3 DNA sequence: TGTGCCATCAGTGAGACAGGGGGAAAGGACGAGCAGTACTTC. Its translation: CAISETGGKDEQYF.

This clonotype was counted between two and nine times. The chain links TRBV6-4 to TRBJ1-2; no definite D call. This CDR3 is built from 15 residues. CDR1 and CDR2 from the germline V gene are MRHNA and SNTAGT. Trimming stripped 4 bases from V and 2 bases from J, with 14 bases between. CDR3 in DNA: TGTGCCAGCAGTGCCACTCCCGGCGTAAACTATGGCTACACCTTC. Translated: CASSATPGVNYGYTF.

This clonotype was detected only a few times. This chain uses TRBV24-1 with TRBJ2-2; TRBD2 aligns across 12 bases. The V and J ends lost 1 base and 3 bases, in that order; junction bases with no gene match: 2. The CDR3 spans 17 residues. Germline V gives CDR1 KGHDR, CDR2 SFDVKD. This chain's CDR3 is CATSDFGLAGYTGELFF. The CDR3 DNA reads TGTGCCACCAGTGATTTTGGACTAGCGGGGTACACCGGGGAGCTGTTTTTT.